This T cell receptor (beta chain) was retrieved from a study of cytomegalovirus exposure and HLA in healthy donors. The V gene's germline CDR1 is SGDLS and CDR2 YYNGEE. V lost 3 bases and J lost 7; bases outside the gene matches: 13. The CDR3 loop spans 15 amino acids. The study's findings and limits: The number of N-insertions in an Asian-associated ancestry cluster was reportedly below the roughly 670-donor mean in a later analysis.

PCR involved 60 Vbeta and 13 Jbeta primers. The protocol was immunoSEQ multiplex PCR, while the TCRdb copy is restricted to in-frame clones and leaves out a portion. Of 95,000 to 150,000 clones detected, 17% appear once; the ten largest clones hold approximately 2.6%. This clone came up a few times. Its target is not known. The sample consisted of PBMCs. The chain joins TRBV9 to TRBJ2-7, with 7 bases that match TRBD1. The source is a female donor in good health and CMV-seropositive. In DNA form, the CDR3 reads TGTGCCAGCAGCGGTTGGGACAGAGGTGAGGAGGAGCAGTACTTC. Protein: CASSGWDRGEEEQYF. Drawing the rest from reference TRBV9 and TRBJ2-7, the complete variable domain is DSGVTQTPKHLITATGQRVTLRCSPRSGDLSVYWYQQSLDQGLQFLIQYYNGEERAKGNILERFSAQQFPDLHSELNLSSLELGDSALYFCASSGWDRGEEEQYFGPGTRLTVT.